This TCR beta chain was profiled in a study of cytomegalovirus exposure and HLA in healthy donors. Primers included in the PCR were 60 Vbeta and 13 Jbeta primers. Per the original data handling: A follow-up analysis tallied some 80 million unique TCR beta chains, approximately 11 million shared. Sequenced by immunoSEQ multiplex PCR; TCRdb stores in-frame clones only, minus some. V, J and clone size reflect that table, while D and trimming were determined from the DNA. This sample yields 150,000 or so clones, of which over 60% are seen a single time; approximately 2.8% belongs to the top ten. J was trimmed by 4 bases and V by 0 bases; bases with no gene match: 5. Germline CDR1 reads SGHRS; CDR2 reads YFSETQ. CDR3 length: 15 amino acids.

Sequencing input: PBMCs. The chain couples TRBV5-1 to TRBJ1-2; TRBD1 matches 8 bases. The clonotype was recovered from a male donor in good health and CMV-seronegative. CDR3 in DNA: TGCGCCAGCAGCTTGGGACAGGGGCCCCTCTATGGCTACACCTTC. It is translated as CASSLGQGPLYGYTF.